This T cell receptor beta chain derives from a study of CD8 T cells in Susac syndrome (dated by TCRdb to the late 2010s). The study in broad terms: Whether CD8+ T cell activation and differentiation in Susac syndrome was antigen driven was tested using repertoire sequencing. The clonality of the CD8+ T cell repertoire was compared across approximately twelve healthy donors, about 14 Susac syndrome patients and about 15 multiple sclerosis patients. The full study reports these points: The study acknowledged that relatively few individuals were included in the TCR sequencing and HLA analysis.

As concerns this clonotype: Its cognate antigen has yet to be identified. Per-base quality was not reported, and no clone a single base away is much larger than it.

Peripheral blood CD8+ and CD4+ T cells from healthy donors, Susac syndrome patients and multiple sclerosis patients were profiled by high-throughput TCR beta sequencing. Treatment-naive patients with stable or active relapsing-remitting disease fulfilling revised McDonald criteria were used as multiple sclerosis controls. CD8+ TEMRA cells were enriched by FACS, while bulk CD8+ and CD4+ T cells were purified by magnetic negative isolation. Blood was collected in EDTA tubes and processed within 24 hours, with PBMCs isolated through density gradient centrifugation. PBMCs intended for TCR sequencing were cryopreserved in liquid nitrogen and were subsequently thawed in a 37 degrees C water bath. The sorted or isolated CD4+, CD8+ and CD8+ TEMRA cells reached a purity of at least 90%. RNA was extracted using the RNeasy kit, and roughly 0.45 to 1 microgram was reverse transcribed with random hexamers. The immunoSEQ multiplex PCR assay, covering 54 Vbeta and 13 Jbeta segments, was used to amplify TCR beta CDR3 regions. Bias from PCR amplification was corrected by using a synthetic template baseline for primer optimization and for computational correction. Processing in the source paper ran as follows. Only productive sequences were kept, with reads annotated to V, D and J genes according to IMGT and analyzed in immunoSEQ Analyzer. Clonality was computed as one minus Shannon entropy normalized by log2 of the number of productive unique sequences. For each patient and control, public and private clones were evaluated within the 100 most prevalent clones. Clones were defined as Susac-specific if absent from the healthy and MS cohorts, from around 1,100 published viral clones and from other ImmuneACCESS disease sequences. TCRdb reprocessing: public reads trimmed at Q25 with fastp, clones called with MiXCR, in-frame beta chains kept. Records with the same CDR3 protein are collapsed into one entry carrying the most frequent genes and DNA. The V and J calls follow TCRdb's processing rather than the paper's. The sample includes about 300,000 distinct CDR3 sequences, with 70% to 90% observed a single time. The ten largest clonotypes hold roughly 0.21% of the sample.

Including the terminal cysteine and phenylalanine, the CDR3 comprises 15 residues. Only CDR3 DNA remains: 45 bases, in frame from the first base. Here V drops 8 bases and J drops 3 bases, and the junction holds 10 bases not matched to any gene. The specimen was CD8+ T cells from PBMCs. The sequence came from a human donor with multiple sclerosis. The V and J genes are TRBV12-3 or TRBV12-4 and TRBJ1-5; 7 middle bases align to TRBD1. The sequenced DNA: TGTGCCAGCCAAATCTCCGGGACAGTCAATCAGCCCCAGCATTTT. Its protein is CASQISGTVNQPQHF.